This record covers a single TCR beta chain. This clonotype was found many times. Its antigen is currently not known. The input lacks base qualities; no much larger clone sits a single base away. Graves' hyperthyroidism was defined as stable when no progression to ophthalmopathy occurred over 18 months of follow-up. Hyperthyroidism patients were aged 18 to 65 years and newly diagnosed, with disease duration of less than 2 months. The study excluded patients with uncontrolled infections, other autoimmune diseases, pregnancy or lactation. Diagnoses were established on the basis of clinical symptoms, serum thyroxine and TRAb, thyroid ultrasound, and orbital computed tomography. PBMCs were isolated from approximately 10 ml of fresh peripheral blood by Ficoll-Paque density gradient centrifugation. Trizol reagent was used to extract total RNA, and RNA quality was then checked on an Agilent 2100 Bioanalyzer.

The sample comes from a study of T cells in Graves' hyperthyroidism and ophthalmopathy (dated by TCRdb to between 2018 and 2020). Background for the entire study: Peripheral blood was sampled at the time of initial diagnosis, prior to any treatment. In addition, the study compared T-cell repertoires in thyroid tissue and in blood from roughly 6 Graves' hyperthyroidism patients. For training and testing, the 80 to 100 patients in the discovery cohort were randomly divided in a 7:3 ratio. The paper reports TCR Vbeta CDR3 sequencing of some 140 peripheral blood samples: approximately 41 ophthalmopathy, fewer than 80 hyperthyroidism and approximately 17 progressor patients. After sampling, hyperthyroidism patients received methimazole starting at 30 mg daily, and ophthalmopathy patients received high-dose intravenous methylprednisolone. A discovery cohort of roughly 100 patients, 43 with Graves' ophthalmopathy and 57 with stable Graves' hyperthyroidism, was used to find distinguishing TCR V-J signatures. An independent validation cohort of fewer than 20 hyperthyroidism patients and more than 15 patients who later progressed to ophthalmopathy tested prospective prediction of ophthalmopathy.

Spanning cysteine to phenylalanine, the CDR3 consists of 17 amino acids. The sequence is cut down to CDR3 DNA, 51 bases in frame from base 1. The trim is 3 bases for V and 1 base for J, with a gap of 16 bases between the germline ends. Amplification of TCR beta CDR3 regions was carried out from RNA transcripts. For the first round of RT-PCR on the TCR CDR3, the HTBI primer set was used together with the Qiagen OneStep RT-PCR kit. Libraries were constructed in a second round of multiplex PCR, after which size selection and purification were carried out. Libraries were sequenced paired-end with 100 bp reads on an Illumina HiSeq2000. As for the authors' bioinformatics: SOAPnuke was used to process the raw data, removing reads that contained adapters or uncalled bases, had a mean Phred below 15, or lacked an exact match to the constant primer or identifier. COPE v1.2.5 was used to merge high-quality paired reads, and clonotypes were defined as unique nucleotide sequences. MiTCR v1.1 was used to align the clonotypes against IMGT TRBV, TRBD and TRBJ reference segments. Analysis was restricted to V-J combinations with a frequency above 0.0001, which covered 99% to 99.2% of repertoires. A TCS score was defined as the ratio of F50 (clonal expansion) to E x V (chaos), with BLOSUM62-based TCRdist applied between CDR3 peptides within each V-J. Welch's t-statistics and random forest reduced 500 to 650 V-J features to roughly 13, which were used in a naive Bayes classifier (R e1071). TCRdb cleaned the public reads at Q25 with fastp, built clones with MiXCR and kept in-frame beta chains. Rows merge per CDR3 protein into single entries with the most common DNA and genes. The V and J calls and clone size are TCRdb's, not the authors'. Here the sample has about 290,000 distinct CDR3 sequences; about 15% occur a single time. The ten largest make up roughly a third of the sample.

Study-level results and caveats: In validation, the model predicted progression to ophthalmopathy a median of about 6 months before onset, with over 55% sensitivity and nearly 75% specificity. No statistical method was used to set the sample size in advance, and investigators knew the group allocation. A model built on a 13 V-J signature distinguished ophthalmopathy from stable hyperthyroidism, reaching roughly 88% sensitivity and around 81% specificity in cross-validation and 80%/75% in testing. Most expanded thyroid clonotypes (frequency above 0.001) were also detected in blood, suggesting blood repertoires may reflect thyroid immune responses.

The sequence links TRBV12-3 or TRBV12-4 to TRBJ2-1, with TRBD2 perhaps the D gene, on 6 matching bases. The clonotype was recovered from a man aged 25-40 years with Graves' hyperthyroidism. Material: blood. The DNA is as follows: TGTGCCAGCAGTTTCTCACCGGGAGCCTTGTCCTACAATGAGCAGTTCTTC. Its amino acids are CASSFSPGALSYNEQFF.